Listed below are T cell receptor beta chains from one sample, sequenced in a study of control samples from healthy donors and cancer patients. Assay: immunoSEQ multiplex PCR; the TCRdb copy retains only in-frame clones and omits some. Here the sample spans about 120,000 clones, around 87% being singletons. Input material: blood. These receptors were obtained from a man aged 30 to 39 in good health. CDR3s include the opening cysteine and the closing phenylalanine or tryptophan. Fields, in order: clone size, D gene, CDR3 length, J gene, V gene, CDR3 protein, CDR3 DNA. D genes are given only for firm matches. Not every row has a clone size; where given, it reads once, few, many or a size class.

abundance: -; d_gene: -; len: 14; j_gene: TRBJ1-6; v_gene: TRBV5-1; CDR3aa: CASSLWGDNSPLHF; CDR3nt: TGCGCCAGCAGCTTGTGGGGGGATAATTCACCCCTCCACTTT
abundance: -; d_gene: TRBD2; len: 13; j_gene: TRBJ2-1; v_gene: TRBV10-3; CDR3aa: CAIRSGGGNEQFF; CDR3nt: TGTGCCATCAGAAGCGGGGGAGGCAATGAGCAGTTCTTC
abundance: -; d_gene: -; len: 13; j_gene: TRBJ1-4; v_gene: TRBV19; CDR3aa: CASPDWSGEKLFF; CDR3nt: TGTGCCAGTCCGGACTGGAGTGGTGAAAAACTGTTTTTT
abundance: once; d_gene: TRBD2; len: 14; j_gene: TRBJ2-1; v_gene: TRBV7-2; CDR3aa: CASSTWGGADEQFF; CDR3nt: TGTGCCAGCTCAACCTGGGGAGGGGCGGATGAGCAGTTCTTC
abundance: -; d_gene: -; len: 16; j_gene: TRBJ1-1; v_gene: TRBV19; CDR3aa: CASSIPGTGVNTEAFF; CDR3nt: TGTGCCAGTAGTATCCCCGGGACCGGAGTGAACACTGAAGCTTTCTTT
abundance: -; d_gene: TRBD1; len: 15; j_gene: TRBJ2-3; v_gene: TRBV30; CDR3aa: CASSPGQGGTDTQYF; CDR3nt: TGTGCCTCCTCCCCGGGACAGGGTGGCACAGATACGCAGTATTTT
abundance: -; d_gene: -; len: 12; j_gene: TRBJ2-3; v_gene: TRBV18; CDR3aa: CASSHMEDTQYF; CDR3nt: TGTGCCAGCTCACACATGGAAGATACGCAGTATTTT
abundance: -; d_gene: TRBD2; len: 13; j_gene: TRBJ2-1; v_gene: TRBV11-2; CDR3aa: CASGGKGYNEQFF; CDR3nt: TGTGCCTCCGGGGGGAAAGGGTACAATGAGCAGTTCTTC
abundance: once; d_gene: -; len: 16; j_gene: TRBJ1-6; v_gene: TRBV5-5; CDR3aa: CASSQFGQRRDSPLHF; CDR3nt: TGTGCCAGCAGCCAATTTGGACAGCGTCGGGATTCACCCCTCCACTTT
abundance: -; d_gene: -; len: 12; j_gene: TRBJ1-2; v_gene: TRBV24-1; CDR3aa: CATSDRSYGYTF; CDR3nt: TGTGCCACCTCAGACAGGAGCTATGGCTACACCTTC
abundance: -; d_gene: -; len: 13; j_gene: TRBJ1-1; v_gene: TRBV29-1; CDR3aa: CSVGVHMNTEAFF; CDR3nt: TGCAGCGTCGGGGTTCATATGAACACTGAAGCTTTCTTT
abundance: -; d_gene: -; len: 15; j_gene: TRBJ1-2; v_gene: TRBV3-1/TRBV3-2; CDR3aa: CASSQGGRGYYGYTF; CDR3nt: TGTGCCAGCAGCCAAGGGGGTAGGGGCTACTATGGCTACACCTTC
abundance: -; d_gene: -; len: 15; j_gene: TRBJ1-2; v_gene: TRBV3-1/TRBV3-2; CDR3aa: CASSQDSAGTYGYTF; CDR3nt: TGTGCCAGCAGCCAAGATAGTGCGGGGACTTATGGCTACACCTTC
abundance: -; d_gene: TRBD2; len: 16; j_gene: TRBJ2-1; v_gene: TRBV27; CDR3aa: CASSRVLGLAGDEQFF; CDR3nt: TGTGCCAGCAGTAGAGTCCTAGGACTAGCAGGGGATGAGCAGTTCTTC
abundance: -; d_gene: TRBD1; len: 13; j_gene: TRBJ1-1; v_gene: TRBV19; CDR3aa: CASRLSGGTEAFF; CDR3nt: TGTGCCAGTAGACTCTCAGGGGGCACTGAAGCTTTCTTT